Shown below are 11 T cell receptor beta chains from a single sample sequenced in a study of beta chain features in type 1 diabetes. The isolated RNA, all of it, was reverse transcribed, so expressed TCRB transcripts were what got sequenced. Using immunoSEQ multiplex PCR, the repertoire was profiled, and TCRdb retains in-frame clones only, with some absent. The sample comprises roughly 41,000 clones, around 49% of which are singletons, and 0.6% to 0.85% rests with the top ten. What was sequenced was central memory CD4+ T cells from blood. Receptors were obtained from a woman aged 18-29 years in good health.

CDR3 DNA: TGTGCCAGCAGTCCCGACAGGGGGCCTAGGTACGGTGAAGCTTTCTTT. This gives the protein CASSPDRGPRYGEAFF. The V and J genes are TRBV6-6 and TRBJ1-1; 10 positions agree with TRBD1. Unmatched junction bases numbered 13, after V lost 5 bases and J lost 7 bases. CDR3 size: 16 residues. CDR1 MNHNY and CDR2 SVGAGI come from the germline V gene (reference sequence).

The V gene is TRBV20-1, the J gene TRBJ1-4; D is unclear. The CDR3 length is 11 residues. Germline V CDR1 and CDR2: DFQATT, SNEGSKA (reference sequence). Trimming stripped 5 bases from V and 4 bases from J, with 5 bases between. For the CDR3, the DNA is TGCAGTGCTGACATTAATGAAAAACTGTTTTTT. Its protein is CSADINEKLFF.

This sequence joins TRBV2 and TRBJ1-2; D gene uncertain. Germline assignment: CDR1 SNHLY and CDR2 FYNNEI. This CDR3 is built from 13 residues. V shed 1 base and J shed 8 bases, with 11 bases lying between them. The chain's CDR3 is CASSEVTVQGYTF. The CDR3 DNA reads TGTGCCAGCAGTGAAGTAACGGTGCAAGGCTACACCTTC.

The CDR3 region is CASSSRTGNDYGYTF. The CDR3 bases are TGTGCCAGCTCAAGCCGGACAGGGAATGACTATGGCTACACCTTC. The rearrangement uses TRBV18 and TRBJ1-2, with TRBD1 matching 8 bases. CDR1 and CDR2 from the germline V gene are KGHSH and LQKENI. The trim removed 5 bases at V and 3 bases at J, leaving 8 bases unmatched. This CDR3 is built from 15 residues.

J is TRBJ2-1 and V is TRBV9; D is perhaps TRBD1 (6 bases). Deletions cut 2 bases from V and 7 bases from J, with 10 bases between. CDR3 length equals 13 residues. Germline CDR1 is SGDLS and CDR2 is YYNGEE. CDR3: CASSVGQGNEQFF. For the CDR3, the DNA is TGTGCCAGCAGCGTTGGGCAGGGGAATGAGCAGTTCTTC.

The CDR3 loop is CASSLASLPMNTGELFF. In DNA, the CDR3 is TGTGCCAGCAGCTTAGCTAGCCTACCGATGAACACCGGGGAGCTGTTTTTT. The chain joins TRBV11-2 to TRBJ2-2, with a weak D call TRBD2 (5 bases). Germline-derived CDR1 and CDR2 are SGHAT and FQNNGV. The length of the CDR3 is 17 residues. Trimming took off 1 base at V and 1 base at J, with 13 bases between the two ends.

The V call is TRBV7-9, the J call TRBJ2-5, with 7 bases that match TRBD2. CDR3 length equals 15 residues. In germline, CDR1 is SEHNR, CDR2 FQNEAQ (reference sequence). Losses at the gene ends were 5 bases for V and 4 bases for J; bases not matched to a gene: 10. CDR3 in DNA: TGTGCCAGCAGCATGAAGCGGGATCTGGGAGAGACCCAGTACTTC. This encodes CASSMKRDLGETQYF.

For this clone: This specimen includes other DNA sequences encoding the same CDR3. The chain combines TRBV14 with TRBJ1-3, with D unclear. CDR1 SGHDN and CDR2 FVKESK come from the germline V gene. The CDR3 length is 15 residues. V was cut by 3 bases and J by 0 bases, with 9 bases left in between. CDR3 in DNA: TGTGCCAGCAGCCATCGAGGCAGCTCTGGAAACACCATATATTTT. This encodes CASSHRGSSGNTIYF.

This clone was observed a single time. The rearrangement uses TRBV5-1 and TRBJ1-4; D possibly corresponds to TRBD1 (5 bases). Trimming cost V 2 bases and J 8 bases, with 10 bases left between them. CDR3 size: 13 residues. The germline CDR1 and CDR2 sequences are SGHRS and YFSETQ. The chain's CDR3 is CASSLVGAEKLFF. In DNA form, the CDR3 reads TGCGCCAGCAGCTTAGTAGGGGCCGAAAAACTGTTTTTT.

The chain recombines TRBV19 with TRBJ1-3; D is perhaps TRBD1 (6 bases). Germline V gene sequence: CDR1 LNHDA, CDR2 SQIVND (reference sequence). V lost 5 bases and J 3 bases, leaving 14 bases between the germline ends. The CDR3 loop spans 15 amino acids. The CDR3 region is CASSVQGMDGNTIYF. CDR3 DNA: TGTGCCAGTAGTGTACAGGGAATGGATGGAAACACCATATATTTT.

The chain has TRBV27 and TRBJ2-1; weak D call: TRBD2 (6 bases). CDR1 and CDR2 (germline): MNHEY, SMNVEV (reference sequence). The CDR3 covers 16 residues. Trimming stripped 4 bases from V and 9 bases from J, with 22 bases between. The CDR3 DNA is TGTGCCAGCAGTTCCCTGGACTACAGCGGACTAAGTGAGCAGTTCTTC. It yields the protein CASSSLDYSGLSEQFF.